Shown below are 19 T cell receptor beta chains from a single sample sequenced in a study of blood T cell repertoires in COVID-19. Some clones are missing from TCRdb's copy, which holds only in-frame ones; the method was immunoSEQ multiplex PCR. The repertoire holds about 120,000 clones, around 79% seen once, with approximately 2.4% in the top ten. Sequenced: peripheral blood. Receptors originate from a man between 70 and 80 years old with acute or convalescent COVID-19.

This clone was seen just once. This chain joins TRBV5-1 and TRBJ1-1; no clear D gene. CDR3 size: 13 residues. V lost 3 bases and J 1 base, leaving 7 bases between the germline ends. CDR1 and CDR2 (germline): SGHRS, YFSETQ. This chain's CDR3 is CASSSTRNTEAFF. CDR3 sequence (DNA): TGCGCCAGCAGCTCCACAAGGAACACTGAAGCTTTCTTT.

The rearrangement joins TRBV19 to TRBJ2-2; maybe TRBD2 (6 bases). This CDR3 comprises 16 residues. Trimming cost V 3 bases and J 6 bases, with 17 bases left between them. Germline CDR1 is LNHDA and CDR2 is SQIVND (reference sequence). This CDR3 is CASSMGGLGAPGELFF. The CDR3 nucleotides are TGTGCCAGTAGTATGGGGGGTTTAGGCGCCCCCGGGGAGCTGTTTTTT.

V gene TRBV7-9 combines with J gene TRBJ1-6; possibly TRBD1 for D (6 bases). With 3 bases removed from V and 7 bases from J, the gap between germline ends came to 13 bases. This CDR3 has 15 residues. CDR1 and CDR2 from the germline V gene are SEHNR and FQNEAQ (reference sequence). The chain's CDR3 is CASSFTGTRNSPLHF. The CDR3 DNA sequence: TGTGCCAGCAGCTTTACCGGGACACGCAATTCACCCCTCCACTTT.

The chain employs TRBV5-1 and TRBJ2-5; TRBD2 agrees at 7 bases. The V gene's germline CDR1 is SGHRS and CDR2 YFSETQ. The length of the CDR3 is 13 residues. Trimming removed 6 bases from V and 5 bases from J; junction bases left unmatched: 7. CDR3 nucleotides: TGCGCCAGCAATCCCGGGGGAGGGGAGACCCAGTACTTC. Translated: CASNPGGGETQYF.

The genes are TRBV4-1 and TRBJ1-5, with D perhaps TRBD1 (6 bases). The CDR3 loop spans 18 amino acids. In germline, CDR1 is MGHRA, CDR2 YSYEKL. The V end lost 4 bases, the J end lost 0 bases, and 19 bases lay between the germline ends. The CDR3 DNA sequence: TGCGCCAGCAGCCGCTTCGAGGGGACACCGTATAGCAATCAGCCCCAGCATTTT. Its protein is CASSRFEGTPYSNQPQHF.

Only one count was recorded for this clone. V gene TRBV27 combines with J gene TRBJ2-6, with D tentatively TRBD2 (6 bases). CDR1 is MNHEY and CDR2 is SMNVEV in the germline V gene (reference sequence). V gave up 3 bases and J gave up 0 bases, with 15 bases separating them. CDR3 length: 18 residues. CDR3: CASSLPTGRSSGANVLTF. CDR3 in DNA: TGTGCCAGCAGTTTGCCCACGGGGAGGTCCTCTGGGGCCAACGTCCTGACTTTC. The full variable domain, in which reference TRBV27 and TRBJ2-6 provide the parts outside the CDR3, is EAQVTQNPRYLITVTGKKLTVTCSQNMNHEYMSWYRQDPGLGLRQIYYSMNVEVTDKGDVPEGYKVSRKEKRNFPLILESPSPNQTSLYFCASSLPTGRSSGANVLTFGAGSRLTVL.

The chain is built from TRBV5-1 and TRBJ2-1; TRBD2 is a possible D gene (6 bases). V was pared by 2 bases and J by 2 bases, with 11 bases between. Germline values: CDR1 SGHRS, CDR2 YFSETQ. The CDR3 consists of 15 residues. The CDR3 sequence is CASSFGGFPYNEQFF. As DNA, the CDR3 is TGCGCCAGCAGCTTCGGAGGGTTCCCCTACAATGAGCAGTTCTTC.

This clone was picked up a small number of times. CDR3 sequence reads: CASSYPGEWPQHF. The CDR3 nucleotides are TGTGCCAGCAGTTACCCAGGCGAGTGGCCCCAGCATTTT. The chain is built from TRBV6-2 or TRBV6-3 and TRBJ1-5; D is undetermined. The ends were cut back, 2 bases at V and 9 bases at J, with 11 bases in the middle. CDR1 MNHEY and CDR2 SVGEGT come from the germline V gene. The CDR3 is made up of 13 amino acids.

CDR3 in DNA: TGCGCCAGCAGCTTGGGGGCTGTGAAGCCAGATACGCAGTATTTT. This encodes CASSLGAVKPDTQYF. V is TRBV5-1 and J is TRBJ2-3; D call uncertain. The CDR3 consists of 15 residues. V was clipped by 0 bases and J by 4 bases, with 12 bases between them. The germline V gene has CDR1 SGHRS and CDR2 YFSETQ.

The rearrangement joins TRBV5-1 to TRBJ2-3, with TRBD2 identical over 14 bases. V was pared by 4 bases and J by 0 bases, with 7 bases of the junction left unmatched. The CDR3 runs to 18 residues. Germline lookup yields CDR1 SGHRS and CDR2 YFSETQ. The CDR3 DNA follows: TGCGCCAGCAGCCGCGGGACTAGCGGGGGTGCTAGCACAGATACGCAGTATTTT. Translation gives CASSRGTSGGASTDTQYF.

This CDR3 reads CATSDTDRGAFHEQYF. CDR3 nucleotides: TGTGCCACCAGTGATACTGACAGGGGCGCCTTCCACGAGCAGTACTTC. The chain carries TRBV24-1 and TRBJ2-7; 8 bases line up with TRBD1. Looked up from germline, CDR1 is KGHDR and CDR2 is SFDVKD. The V gene end was trimmed by 3 bases and the J gene end by 5 bases; junction bases not matched to a gene: 11. The CDR3 is made up of 16 amino acids.

The chain couples TRBV25-1 to TRBJ1-2; a possible D gene is TRBD1 (6 bases). The germline V gene has CDR1 MGHDK and CDR2 SYGVNS. CDR3 size: 13 residues. Trimming took off 2 bases at V and 4 bases at J, with 8 bases between the two ends. CDR3 bases: TGTGCCAGCAGTGAAGGGGGCGCCTATGGCTACACCTTC. Its translation is CASSEGGAYGYTF.

The chain combines TRBV5-1 with TRBJ2-7, with a weak D call TRBD1 (5 bases). The CDR3 has 15 amino acids. Germline-derived CDR1 and CDR2 are SGHRS and YFSETQ. Between the trimmed V and J ends, which lost 4 bases and 0 bases, there was a span of 14 bases. The CDR3 spells CASSNGQTSSYEQYF. The CDR3 coding sequence is TGCGCCAGCAGCAATGGACAAACCTCCTCCTACGAGCAGTACTTC.

The rearrangement uses TRBV9 and TRBJ1-4, with D perhaps TRBD1 (5 bases). The CDR3 runs 17 residues. CDR1 is SGDLS, CDR2 YYNGEE, per germline. Trimming took 4 bases from V and 1 from J, leaving 17 bases between them. The CDR3 bases are TGTGCCAGCAGCCCCCGCCCCCGACAGCTAACTAATGAAAAACTGTTTTTT. Its translation: CASSPRPRQLTNEKLFF.

The CDR3 DNA reads as TGTGCCAGCACCCAAGGGGGGGCGGAATACTATGGCTACACCTTC. This gives the protein CASTQGGAEYYGYTF. This chain uses TRBV6-5 with TRBJ1-2; D is possibly TRBD1 (6 bases). Trimming took 7 bases from V and 3 from J, leaving 18 bases between them. This CDR3 region has 15 residues. Germline values: CDR1 MNHEY, CDR2 SVGAGI.

V usage is TRBV7-9 and J usage is TRBJ1-5; possible D gene TRBD1, 6 bases. Trimming cost V 4 bases and J 7 bases, with 14 bases left between them. The CDR3 totals 14 residues. Germline CDR1 SEHNR, CDR2 FQNEAQ (reference sequence). The chain's CDR3 is CASSSTGPGQPQHF. CDR3 sequence (DNA): TGTGCCAGCAGCTCTACAGGGCCCGGGCAGCCCCAGCATTTT. Supplemented by reference TRBV7-9 and TRBJ1-5, the full variable domain reads DTGVSQNPRHKITKRGQNVTFRCDPISEHNRLYWYRQTLGQGPEFLTYFQNEAQLEKSRLLSDRFSAERPKGSFSTLEIQRTEQGDSAMYLCASSSTGPGQPQHFGDGTRLSIL.

This clone was recorded a few times. V usage is TRBV5-1 and J usage is TRBJ1-2, with D maybe TRBD1 (5 bases). This CDR3 spans 15 amino acids. Germline V gene data show CDR1 as SGHRS and CDR2 as YFSETQ. Trimming took off 1 base at V and 6 bases at J, with 16 bases between the two ends. CDR3 region: CASSLFQGVRDGYTF. In DNA form, the CDR3 reads TGCGCCAGCAGCTTGTTTCAGGGCGTTAGGGATGGCTACACCTTC.

This chain connects TRBV21-1 to TRBJ1-1; no DNA check was done on the table's D call, TRBD1. TRBV21-1 represents a pseudogene. This CDR3 comprises 14 residues. The CDR3 DNA reads TGTGCCAGCAGCAAAGGACAGGGCGGGTTGGAAGCTTTCTTT. This encodes CASSKGQGGLEAFF.

The chain has TRBV5-1 and TRBJ1-2; TRBD1 matches 8 bases. Germline CDR1 and CDR2: SGHRS and YFSETQ. V gave up 4 bases and J gave up 5 bases; unmatched junction bases: 4. The CDR3 consists of 13 residues. CDR3 loop: CASSRDRQYGYTF. The DNA for the CDR3 is TGCGCCAGCAGCCGGGACAGGCAGTATGGCTACACCTTC.